The clone carrying this TCR beta chain has a handful of counts. The sample comes from a study of blood T cell repertoires in COVID-19. Study in general: The United States, Italy and Spain supplied acute and convalescent COVID-19 samples. The analysed material was cDNA or gDNA that came from T cells, B-cell-depleted T cells, or PBMCs.

In the source study's methods: The assay estimated nucleated cells by amplifying reference gene primers. Here immunoSEQ multiplex PCR was the method, and the copy in TCRdb shows in-frame clones only, minus some. V, J and clone size are taken as reported in that table, and D and trimming were inferred from the DNA itself. The sample contains 75,000 to 95,000 clones, 75% to 85% of which appear only once. CDR3 length: 13 residues. Trimming cost V 5 bases and J 5 bases; bases outside gene matches: 5. CDR1 and CDR2 (germline): SEHNR, FQNEAQ (reference sequence). The chain is built from TRBV7-9 and TRBJ2-5; 7 nucleotides line up with TRBD2. Sequencing was carried out using peripheral blood. The sequence derives from an elderly woman with active or convalescent COVID-19. The CDR3 region is CASSPTSVETQYF. In DNA, the CDR3 is TGTGCCAGCAGCCCTACTAGCGTCGAGACCCAGTACTTC.